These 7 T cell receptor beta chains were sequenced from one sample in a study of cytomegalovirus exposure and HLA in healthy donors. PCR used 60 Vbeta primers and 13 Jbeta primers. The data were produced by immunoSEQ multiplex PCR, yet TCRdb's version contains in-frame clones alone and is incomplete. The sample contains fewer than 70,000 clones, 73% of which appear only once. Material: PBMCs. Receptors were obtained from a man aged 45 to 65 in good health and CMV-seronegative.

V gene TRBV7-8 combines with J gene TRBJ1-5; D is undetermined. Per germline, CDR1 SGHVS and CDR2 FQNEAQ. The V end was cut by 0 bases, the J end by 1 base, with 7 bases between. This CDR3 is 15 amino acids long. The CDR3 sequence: CASSLAGRSNQPQHF. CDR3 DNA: TGTGCCAGCAGCTTAGCGGGCCGGAGCAATCAGCCCCAGCATTTT. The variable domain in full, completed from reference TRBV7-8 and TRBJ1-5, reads GAGVSQSPRYKVAKRGQDVALRCDPISGHVSLFWYQQALGQGPEFLTYFQNEAQLDKSGLPSDRFFAERPEGSVSTLKIQRTQQEDSAVYLCASSLAGRSNQPQHFGDGTRLSIL.

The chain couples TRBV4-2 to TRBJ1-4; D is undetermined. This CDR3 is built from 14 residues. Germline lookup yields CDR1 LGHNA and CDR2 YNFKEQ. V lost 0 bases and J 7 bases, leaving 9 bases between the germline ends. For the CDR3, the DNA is TGTGCCAGCAGCCAAGATATGGGCCGTGAAAAACTGTTTTTT. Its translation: CASSQDMGREKLFF.

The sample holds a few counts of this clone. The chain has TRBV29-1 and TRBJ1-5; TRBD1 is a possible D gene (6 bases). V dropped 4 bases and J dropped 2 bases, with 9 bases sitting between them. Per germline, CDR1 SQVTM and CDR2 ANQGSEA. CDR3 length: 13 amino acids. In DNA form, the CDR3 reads TGCAGCGTTGCAAAGGGGGGCAATCAGCCCCAGCATTTT. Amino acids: CSVAKGGNQPQHF.

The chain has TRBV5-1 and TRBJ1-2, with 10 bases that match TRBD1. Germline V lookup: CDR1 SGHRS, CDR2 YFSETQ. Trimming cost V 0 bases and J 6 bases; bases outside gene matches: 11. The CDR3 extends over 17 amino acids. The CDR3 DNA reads TGCGCCAGCAGCTTGGCTACTCGGACAGGGGGTGTAAATGGCTACACCTTC. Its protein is CASSLATRTGGVNGYTF.

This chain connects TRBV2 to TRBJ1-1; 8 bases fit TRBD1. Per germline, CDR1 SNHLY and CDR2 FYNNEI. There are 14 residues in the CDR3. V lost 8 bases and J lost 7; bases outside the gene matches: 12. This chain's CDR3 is CASRTGTGFGEAFF. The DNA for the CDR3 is TGTGCCAGCCGTACCGGGACAGGATTCGGTGAAGCTTTCTTT.

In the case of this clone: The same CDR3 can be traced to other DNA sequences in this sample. The CDR3 sequence is CASSDRGNQPQHF. For the CDR3, the DNA is TGTGCCAGCAGTGACAGAGGTAATCAGCCCCAGCATTTT. The chain uses TRBV6-1 and TRBJ1-5, with D unclear. CDR3 size: 13 residues. Trimming took 3 bases from V and 4 from J, leaving 7 bases between them. The V gene's germline CDR1 is MNHNS and CDR2 SASEGT.

DNA for the CDR3: TGTGCCAGCAGCTTATTAGGACAGGGTGGGGAGACCCAGTACTTC. Translated, it gives CASSLLGQGGETQYF. The J gene is TRBJ2-5, the V gene TRBV7-3, with TRBD1 identical over 8 bases. CDR1 and CDR2 (germline): SGHTA, FQGTGA. This CDR3 region has 15 residues. J gave up 5 bases and V 2 bases, and 7 bases lay outside the gene matches. Combining the CDR3 with reference TRBV7-3 and TRBJ2-5 gives the whole variable domain GAGVSQTPSNKVTEKGKYVELRCDPISGHTALYWYRQSLGQGPEFLIYFQGTGAADDSGLPNDRFFAVRPEGSVSTLKIQRTERGDSAVYLCASSLLGQGGETQYFGPGTRLLVL.